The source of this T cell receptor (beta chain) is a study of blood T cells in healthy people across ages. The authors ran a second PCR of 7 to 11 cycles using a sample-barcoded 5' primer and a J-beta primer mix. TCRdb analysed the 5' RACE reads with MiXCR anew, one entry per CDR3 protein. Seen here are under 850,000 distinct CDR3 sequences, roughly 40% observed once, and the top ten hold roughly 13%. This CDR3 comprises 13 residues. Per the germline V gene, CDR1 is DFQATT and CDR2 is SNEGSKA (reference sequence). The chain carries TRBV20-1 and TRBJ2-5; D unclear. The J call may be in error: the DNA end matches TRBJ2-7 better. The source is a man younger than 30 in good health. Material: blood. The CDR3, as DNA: TGCAGTGCATCCGCGCCGGGCAGGTACGAGCAGTACTTC. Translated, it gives CSASAPGRYEQYF.